A single sample is the source of the 10 T cell receptor beta chains below, sequenced in a study of Ad26.COV2.S vaccination and SARS-CoV-2 variants. Data came from immunoSEQ multiplex PCR; TCRdb stores just in-frame clones and leaves some out. This table holds roughly 400,000 clones, about 90% found once. The treatment here: roughly 20 received Ad26.COV2.S at low or high dose, single or two shots; roughly 5 received placebo; per-sample allocation not given. Vaccine and placebo recipients were sampled on day 63 after the first injection. This specimen consisted of peripheral blood, obtained in a trial of Ad26.COV2.S vaccine versus placebo. Every receptor here comes from a person aged 18-65 years who received the Ad26.COV2.S COVID-19 vaccine or a placebo.

The CDR3 coding sequence is TGTGCCAGCAGCCAAGAGAGGACAGGGGCCGGGGAGCTGTTTTTT. It yields the protein CASSQERTGAGELFF. J is TRBJ2-2 and V is TRBV4-2, with 9 nucleotides matching TRBD1. V lost 0 bases to trimming and J lost 6 bases; unmatched junction nucleotides: 2. Germline assignment: CDR1 LGHNA and CDR2 YNFKEQ. The CDR3 is made up of 15 amino acids.

This chain joins TRBV5-5 and TRBJ2-3; a weak D match, TRBD1 (5 bases). CDR1 and CDR2 (germline): SGHKS, YYEKEE (reference sequence). V was pared by 0 bases and J by 5 bases, with 16 bases between. The CDR3 has 16 amino acids. In DNA, the CDR3 is TGTGCCAGCAGCTTGGCAGGACAAGGCCTAATAGATACGCAGTATTTT. This translates into CASSLAGQGLIDTQYF.

The CDR3 loop reads CASSKEQGRRNTEAFF. DNA of the CDR3: TGTGCCAGCAGTAAGGAACAGGGGAGGAGGAACACTGAAGCTTTCTTT. The chain is built from TRBV14 and TRBJ1-1; 7 bases match TRBD1. The CDR3 is 16 residues long. Looked up from germline, CDR1 is SGHDN and CDR2 is FVKESK. Trimming took 6 bases from V and 1 from J; bases not matched to a gene: 11.

This chain links TRBV4-1 with TRBJ2-1; D not certain. V gave up 0 bases and J gave up 2 bases, with 11 bases separating them. The CDR3 loop spans 16 amino acids. Per germline, CDR1 MGHRA and CDR2 YSYEKL. The CDR3 here is CASSQDTARTYNEQFF. CDR3 coding DNA: TGCGCCAGCAGCCAAGATACCGCCCGCACCTACAATGAGCAGTTCTTC.

The J gene is TRBJ2-5, the V gene TRBV20-1; 9 bases match TRBD2. The ends lost 3 bases at V and 1 base at J; junction bases unmatched: 6. This CDR3 has 15 amino acids. The V gene's germline CDR1 is DFQATT and CDR2 SNEGSKA (reference sequence). In DNA form, the CDR3 reads TGCAGTGCTAGTGATAGCGGGAGTCCCCAAGAGACCCAGTACTTC. The encoded protein is CSASDSGSPQETQYF.

The V call is TRBV7-9, the J call TRBJ2-7; 11 bases align to TRBD2. The germline V gene encodes CDR1 SEHNR and CDR2 FQNEAQ (reference sequence). V lost 4 bases to trimming and J lost 1 base; unmatched junction nucleotides: 3. The CDR3 runs to 15 residues. The CDR3 sequence is CASSYGTSGSYEQYF. The DNA for the CDR3 is TGTGCCAGCAGCTACGGGACTAGCGGATCCTACGAGCAGTACTTC.

With respect to this clone: The junction does not match germline at one end; this may be a read error. CDR3 sequence: CTSSQDLGAGDTQYF. DNA for the CDR3: TGCACCAGCAGCCAAGATCTGGGGGCAGGGGATACGCAGTATTTT. The chain employs TRBV4-3 and TRBJ2-3; D might be TRBD1 (6 bases). Germline V gene data show CDR1 as LGHNA and CDR2 as YSLEER. There are 15 residues in the CDR3.

V usage is TRBV11-2 and J usage is TRBJ1-3; possibly TRBD1 for D (5 bases). The CDR3 length is 17 residues. Germline V CDR1 and CDR2: SGHAT, FQNNGV. V was trimmed by 4 bases and J by 2 bases, leaving 18 bases between them. The CDR3, as DNA: TGTGCCAGCAGCTCCCGCACGGGAGGGGAAGCTGGAAACACCATATATTTT. Translating it yields CASSSRTGGEAGNTIYF.

This chain joins TRBV19 and TRBJ2-5, with 11 positions matching TRBD1. J gave up 5 bases and V 4 bases, and 0 bases lay outside the gene matches. CDR1 and CDR2 from the germline V gene are LNHDA and SQIVND (reference sequence). The CDR3 contains 13 residues. CDR3 residues: CASSRDRGETQYF. The CDR3 DNA sequence: TGTGCCAGTAGTAGGGACAGGGGGGAGACCCAGTACTTC.

This rearrangement joins TRBV2 to TRBJ1-6; TRBD1 matches 8 bases. This CDR3 region has 14 residues. V trimming: 3 bases; J trimming: 9 bases; junction bases outside the gene matches: 4. The germline V gene encodes CDR1 SNHLY and CDR2 FYNNEI. CDR3 nucleotides: TGTGCCAGCAGTGAGCGACAGGGGAGTTCACCCCTCCACTTT. Residues: CASSERQGSSPLHF.